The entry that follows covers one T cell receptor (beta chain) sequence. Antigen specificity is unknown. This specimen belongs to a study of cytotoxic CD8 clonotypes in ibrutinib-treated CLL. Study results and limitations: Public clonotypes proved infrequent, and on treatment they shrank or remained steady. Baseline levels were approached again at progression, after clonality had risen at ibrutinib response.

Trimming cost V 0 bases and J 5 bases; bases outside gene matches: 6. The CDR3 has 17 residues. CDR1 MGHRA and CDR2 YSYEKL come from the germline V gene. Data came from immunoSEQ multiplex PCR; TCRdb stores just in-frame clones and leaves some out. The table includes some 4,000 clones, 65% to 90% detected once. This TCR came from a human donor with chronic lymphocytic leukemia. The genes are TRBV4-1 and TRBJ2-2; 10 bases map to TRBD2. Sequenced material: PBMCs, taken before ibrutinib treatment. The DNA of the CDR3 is TGCGCCAGCAGCCAAGATATAGGAGCGGGAGGGACCGGGGAGCTGTTTTTT. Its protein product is CASSQDIGAGGTGELFF.